The 31 T cell receptor beta chains presented below share a single source sample, sequenced in a study of cytomegalovirus exposure and HLA in healthy donors. Vbeta (60) and Jbeta (13) primers were used in the PCR. The protocol was immunoSEQ multiplex PCR, while the TCRdb copy is restricted to in-frame clones and leaves out a portion. Of about 150,000 clones listed, roughly 80% are singletons. The sample consisted of PBMCs. The receptor set was obtained from a woman in her forties or fifties in good health and CMV-seropositive.

The gene calls are TRBV6-5 and TRBJ1-6; D may be TRBD1 (5 bases). Germline CDR1 is MNHEY and CDR2 is SVGAGI. The CDR3 runs to 12 residues. Trimming pared 8 bases from V and 7 bases from J, leaving 9 bases between. The CDR3 DNA reads TGTGCCAGCTCTGCAGGGAATTCACCCCTCCACTTT. This sequence encodes CASSAGNSPLHF.

The V and J genes are TRBV5-6 and TRBJ2-5; D perhaps matches TRBD2 (6 bases). This CDR3 is built from 16 residues. With 4 bases removed from V and 0 bases from J, the gap between germline ends came to 16 bases. Germline values: CDR1 SGHDT, CDR2 YYEEEE. CDR3 sequence (DNA): TGTGCCAGCAGCCAATACTCCGGGGGTTACCAAGAGACCCAGTACTTC. It translates to CASSQYSGGYQETQYF. Using reference TRBV5-6 and TRBJ2-5 for the parts outside the CDR3, the full variable domain is DAGVTQSPTHLIKTRGQQVTLRCSPKSGHDTVSWYQQALGQGPQFIFQYYEEEERQRGNFPDRFSGHQFPNYSSELNVNALLLGDSALYLCASSQYSGGYQETQYFGPGTRLLVL.

This clone was observed once. This chain connects TRBV7-9 to TRBJ1-1; TRBD1 matches 10 bases. Germline CDR1 reads SEHNR; CDR2 reads FQNEAQ (reference sequence). The junction had 4 bases not matched to a gene; V was cut back by 5 bases and J by 1 base. The CDR3 extends over 15 amino acids. The CDR3: CASSRDRGPNTEAFF. The DNA for the CDR3 is TGTGCCAGCAGCCGGGACAGGGGACCGAACACTGAAGCTTTCTTT.

This clone was found a few times. The chain is built from TRBV28 and TRBJ1-5; D gene ambiguous. The CDR3 is 15 amino acids. The V end was cut by 5 bases, the J end by 6 bases, with 17 bases between. Germline V gene lookup returns CDR1 MDHEN and CDR2 SYDVKM. Here the CDR3 reads CASSRGRERSQPQHF. CDR3 in DNA: TGTGCCAGCAGTCGAGGGAGGGAACGGAGTCAGCCCCAGCATTTT.

The chain couples TRBV29-1 to TRBJ1-3; D unresolved. Germline CDR1 and CDR2: SQVTM and ANQGSEA. V was cut by 4 bases and J by 0 bases, with 16 bases left in between. There are 16 residues in the CDR3. The CDR3 bases are TGCAGCGTTGCCGGTTATGACGGGGACTCTGGAAACACCATATATTTT. It translates to CSVAGYDGDSGNTIYF.

The V and J genes are TRBV4-3 and TRBJ2-7, with 8 bases lining up with TRBD1. This CDR3 comprises 12 residues. Germline CDR1 LGHNA, CDR2 YSLEER. The trim removed 6 bases at V and 7 bases at J, leaving 5 bases unmatched. The CDR3 here is CASSYTGGEQYF. For the CDR3, the DNA is TGCGCCAGCAGTTATACAGGGGGAGAGCAGTACTTC.

The rearrangement links TRBV5-6 to TRBJ2-3; D might be TRBD2 (7 bases). V lost 3 bases, J lost 4 bases, and 21 bases lay in between. CDR3 length equals 17 residues. Germline CDR1 SGHDT, CDR2 YYEEEE. The chain's CDR3 is CASSWGVGGGRADTQYF. DNA of the CDR3: TGTGCCAGCAGCTGGGGGGTTGGGGGGGGGCGAGCAGATACGCAGTATTTT.

This chain uses TRBV7-2 with TRBJ2-7, with 7 bases fitting TRBD1. The CDR3 sequence is 15 residues long. Germline CDR1 reads SGHTA; CDR2 reads FQGNSA. After removal of 2 bases from V and 1 base from J, the junction contained 5 bases not matched to a gene. CDR3: CASSLTQTGSYEQYF. CDR3 bases: TGTGCCAGCAGCTTAACCCAGACAGGGTCCTACGAGCAGTACTTC. Together with reference TRBV7-2 and TRBJ2-7, the CDR3 gives the full variable domain: GAGVSQSPSNKVTEKGKDVELRCDPISGHTALYWYRQSLGQGLEFLIYFQGNSAPDKSGLPSDRFSAERTGGSVSTLTIQRTQQEDSAVYLCASSLTQTGSYEQYFGPGTRLTVT.

The rearrangement joins TRBV19 to TRBJ2-2, with 8 bases that match TRBD1. The V segment lost 5 bases and the J segment 4 bases; nucleotides outside the gene matches: 12. Germline loops: CDR1 LNHDA, CDR2 SQIVND (reference sequence). CDR3 length equals 17 residues. Written as DNA, the CDR3 is TGTGCCAGTAGTCCCCAACGGACAGGGACGGGCACCGGGGAGCTGTTTTTT. Its protein is CASSPQRTGTGTGELFF.

Comment on this clone: Mismatch with germline at one junction end may stem from a read error. The chain is built from TRBV5-4 and TRBJ2-5; perhaps TRBD1 as D (6 bases). CDR1 and CDR2 from the germline V gene are SGHNT and YYREEE (reference sequence). The CDR3 spans 16 residues. The CDR3 coding sequence is TGCGCCAGCAGCCCAACCACAGGGATCGGTCGGGAGACCCAGTACTTC. Translation: CASSPTTGIGRETQYF.

This clone has just one count. The genes are TRBV13 and TRBJ1-2; a possible D gene is TRBD1 (5 bases). Between the trimmed V and J ends, which lost 3 bases and 0 bases, there was a span of 20 bases. The CDR3 has 18 residues. Germline lookup yields CDR1 PRHDT and CDR2 FYEKMQ (reference sequence). In nucleotides, the CDR3 is TGTGCCAGCAGCTTGGGGGGGAGGGTGGGGGAAGCTAACTATGGCTACACCTTC. This sequence encodes CASSLGGRVGEANYGYTF.

J is TRBJ2-5 and V is TRBV6-5; 9 nucleotides align to TRBD1. Matching the DNA end better, TRBJ2-7 makes the J call doubtful. Germline CDR1 is MNHEY and CDR2 is SVGAGI. This CDR3 contains 13 residues. CDR3 sequence reads: CASSYGQGSEQYF. CDR3 coding DNA: TGTGCCAGCAGTTACGGACAGGGGTCCGAGCAGTACTTC.

The rearrangement uses TRBV5-1 and TRBJ2-2, with D unclear. V lost 4 bases, J lost 6 bases, and 19 bases lay in between. Looked up from germline, CDR1 is SGHRS and CDR2 is YFSETQ. This CDR3 spans 16 amino acids. CDR3 nucleotide sequence: TGCGCCAGCAGCAGACAAGGCCCCGAAGAATCCGGGGAGCTGTTTTTT. Protein sequence: CASSRQGPEESGELFF.

The chain is built from TRBV5-1 and TRBJ2-1, with 9 bases identical to TRBD1. Germline CDR1 is SGHRS and CDR2 is YFSETQ. CDR3 size: 16 residues. With 4 bases clipped from V and 2 bases from J, the junction kept 7 bases outside the gene matches. The CDR3 sequence: CASSTTGQGPYNEQFF. For the CDR3, the DNA is TGCGCCAGCAGCACGACAGGACAGGGGCCCTACAATGAGCAGTTCTTC.

The V call is TRBV11-2, the J call TRBJ1-2; D is unclear. CDR3 length equals 16 residues. V lost 5 bases and J 0 bases, leaving 16 bases between the germline ends. Germline CDR1 is SGHAT and CDR2 is FQNNGV. CDR3 in amino acids: CASSRSPGRTNYGYTF. Written as DNA, the CDR3 is TGTGCCAGCAGCCGATCCCCAGGCCGGACTAACTATGGCTACACCTTC.

The V and J genes are TRBV5-1 and TRBJ1-2, with 7 bases matching TRBD1. The CDR3 is 13 amino acids. J lost 2 bases, V lost 4 bases, and 2 bases had no gene match. Germline V gives CDR1 SGHRS, CDR2 YFSETQ. DNA for the CDR3: TGCGCCAGCAGCCCGACAGGGAACTATGGCTACACCTTC. Protein sequence: CASSPTGNYGYTF.

This clone showed up just a few times. The V call is TRBV27, the J call TRBJ2-2, with a weak D call TRBD2 (6 bases). This CDR3 spans 18 amino acids. From germline, CDR1 is MNHEY and CDR2 SMNVEV (reference sequence). V dropped 0 bases and J dropped 4 bases, with 18 bases sitting between them. The CDR3 spells CASSLSGWGDAPTGELFF. The DNA of the CDR3 is TGTGCCAGCAGTTTATCGGGGTGGGGGGACGCCCCCACCGGGGAGCTGTTTTTT.

The gene calls are TRBV19 and TRBJ1-5; no reliable D call. The CDR3 is made up of 13 amino acids. V gave up 2 bases and J gave up 7 bases, with 9 bases separating them. Germline V CDR1 and CDR2: LNHDA, SQIVND (reference sequence). CDR3 sequence reads: CASSIKREQPQHF. CDR3 in DNA: TGTGCCAGTAGTATAAAGAGGGAGCAGCCCCAGCATTTT.

Written as DNA, the CDR3 is TGTGCCAGCAGTGAATTTGGCATGAGCGAACCTGGCTACACCTTC. Residues: CASSEFGMSEPGYTF. The gene calls are TRBV6-1 and TRBJ1-2; D unclear. V was pared by 2 bases and J by 7 bases, with 17 bases between. The CDR3 spans 15 residues. Germline-derived CDR1 and CDR2 are MNHNS and SASEGT.

The chain couples TRBV6-4 to TRBJ1-2; 10 nucleotides align to TRBD1. The V segment lost 5 bases and the J segment 6 bases; nucleotides outside the gene matches: 3. Looked up from germline, CDR1 is MRHNA and CDR2 is SNTAGT. This CDR3 contains 13 residues. CDR3 region: CASSSDRGNGYTF. The DNA of the CDR3 is TGTGCCAGCAGTTCGGACAGGGGGAATGGCTACACCTTC.

The V gene is TRBV6-5, the J gene TRBJ2-1; 8 bases match TRBD1. Trimming cost V 4 bases and J 0 bases; bases outside gene matches: 2. This CDR3 has 15 residues. The germline CDR1 and CDR2 sequences are MNHEY and SVGAGI. The CDR3 nucleotides are TGTGCCAGCAGTTCCACAGGGGGCTCCTACAATGAGCAGTTCTTC. Encoded protein: CASSSTGGSYNEQFF.

CDR3 sequence: CASSWGTVDTQYF. The CDR3 DNA reads TGTGCCAGCAGCTGGGGGACAGTAGATACGCAGTATTTT. The V and J genes are TRBV7-2 and TRBJ2-3, with TRBD1 identical over 7 bases. After removal of 4 bases from V and 5 bases from J, the junction contained 3 bases not matched to a gene. Germline CDR1 reads SGHTA; CDR2 reads FQGNSA. The CDR3 totals 13 residues.

CDR3 residues: CASSHGGGEVEQFF. The CDR3 bases are TGTGCCAGCAGCCATGGCGGGGGCGAGGTTGAGCAGTTCTTC. The chain uses TRBV4-2 and TRBJ2-1; a weak D match, TRBD2 (7 bases). V lost 3 bases, J lost 9 bases, and 15 bases lay in between. The CDR3 is 14 residues long. Per the germline V gene, CDR1 is LGHNA and CDR2 is YNFKEQ.

The rearrangement uses TRBV5-1 and TRBJ1-2; TRBD1 agrees at 7 bases. The CDR3 runs to 16 residues. After removal of 4 bases from V and 1 base from J, the junction contained 10 bases not matched to a gene. CDR1 is SGHRS, CDR2 YFSETQ, per germline. The CDR3 region has the DNA TGCGCCAGCAGCCCCCCGGGACAGACGTTTAACTATGGCTACACCTTC. It translates to CASSPPGQTFNYGYTF.

The V call is TRBV29-1, the J call TRBJ1-5; 8 nucleotides agree with TRBD1. Germline trimming cut 6 bases from V and 5 bases from J; bases unmatched to any gene: 6. CDR1 and CDR2 (germline): SQVTM, ANQGSEA. The CDR3 contains 13 residues. CDR3 amino acids: CSVETGADQPQHF. In DNA form, the CDR3 reads TGCAGCGTCGAGACAGGGGCCGATCAGCCCCAGCATTTT.

The chain uses TRBV7-9 and TRBJ2-3; no firm D call. The CDR3 consists of 14 residues. V lost 5 bases to trimming and J lost 4 bases, with 13 bases between them. CDR1 and CDR2 (germline): SEHNR, FQNEAQ (reference sequence). CDR3 in amino acids: CASSRPLAPDTQYF. The CDR3 DNA reads TGTGCCAGCAGCCGCCCTCTGGCTCCAGATACGCAGTATTTT.

The rearrangement uses TRBV7-3 and TRBJ2-4, with D perhaps matching TRBD1 (6 bases). The germline V gene encodes CDR1 SGHTA and CDR2 FQGTGA. This CDR3 is built from 14 residues. V was cut by 4 bases and J by 7 bases, with 14 bases left in between. CDR3 sequence: CASSSGTSQNIQYF. The CDR3 DNA reads as TGTGCCAGCAGCTCGGGGACATCCCAGAACATTCAGTACTTC.

In this sample, this clone turned up once. V and J are TRBV7-2 and TRBJ1-3, with D possibly being TRBD1 (6 bases). The CDR3 contains 15 residues. V shed 5 bases and J shed 4 bases, with 15 bases lying between them. The germline CDR1 and CDR2 sequences are SGHTA and FQGNSA. In nucleotides, the CDR3 is TGTGCCAGCAGCCCCACAGGGTTAGAAGGAAACACCATATATTTT. This encodes CASSPTGLEGNTIYF.

The rearrangement uses TRBV11-2 and TRBJ2-1; TRBD2 matches at 8 bases. Germline values: CDR1 SGHAT, CDR2 FQNNGV. With 1 base clipped from V and 0 bases from J, the junction kept 5 bases outside the gene matches. The CDR3 covers 17 residues. The CDR3 nucleotides read TGTGCCAGCAGCTTAGCCTACGGGGGGGACTCCTACAATGAGCAGTTCTTC. Residues: CASSLAYGGDSYNEQFF. Combining the CDR3 with reference TRBV11-2 and TRBJ2-1 gives the whole variable domain EAGVAQSPRYKIIEKRQSVAFWCNPISGHATLYWYQQILGQGPKLLIQFQNNGVVDDSQLPKDRFSAERLKGVDSTLKIQPAKLEDSAVYLCASSLAYGGDSYNEQFFGPGTRLTVL.

The chain has TRBV5-4 and TRBJ2-7; 11 positions match TRBD1. Germline lookup yields CDR1 SGHNT and CDR2 YYREEE (reference sequence). The CDR3 runs 14 residues. Losses at the gene ends were 4 bases for V and 3 bases for J; bases not matched to a gene: 3. CDR3 amino acids: CASSKGTGGYEQYF. CDR3 nucleotides: TGTGCCAGCAGCAAGGGGACAGGGGGCTACGAGCAGTACTTC.

The V gene is TRBV15, the J gene TRBJ1-2; D gene ambiguous. This CDR3 contains 13 residues. Germline loops: CDR1 LNHNV, CDR2 YYDKDF (reference sequence). Trimming removed 1 base from V and 3 bases from J, with 6 bases in between. Here the CDR3 DNA reads TGTGCCACCAGCAGAGCAAGAGACTATGGCTACACCTTC. Translated: CATSRARDYGYTF.